Shown below are 20 T cell receptor beta chains from a single sample sequenced in a study of blood T cell repertoires in COVID-19. Clones were sequenced by immunoSEQ multiplex PCR, and TCRdb holds only the in-frame ones, with some missing. The sample consists of 200,000 to 250,000 clones, roughly 84% of them appearing once. The sample was peripheral blood. The receptors derive from a man aged 50 to 60 with active or convalescent COVID-19.

The rearrangement links TRBV2 to TRBJ1-2; maybe TRBD1 (6 bases). The germline V and J ends were trimmed by 7 bases and 0 bases, with 12 bases remaining between them. The length of the CDR3 is 14 residues. Germline CDR1 and CDR2: SNHLY and FYNNEI. As DNA, the CDR3 is TGTGCCAGCACTCTCCAGGGGACTAACTATGGCTACACCTTC. Protein: CASTLQGTNYGYTF. The full variable domain, with the rest looked up from reference TRBV2 and TRBJ1-2, is EPEVTQTPSHQVTQMGQEVILRCVPISNHLYFYWYRQILGQKVEFLVSFYNNEISEKSEIFDDQFSVERPDGSNFTLKIRSTKLEDSAMYFCASTLQGTNYGYTFGSGTRLTVV.

J is TRBJ1-4 and V is TRBV5-1; 7 bases align to TRBD1. The ends lost 4 bases at V and 8 bases at J; junction bases unmatched: 8. Germline V gene sequence: CDR1 SGHRS, CDR2 YFSETQ. The length of the CDR3 is 14 residues. CDR3 residues: CASSEGTGEEKLFF. Here the CDR3 DNA reads TGCGCCAGCAGCGAGGGAACAGGGGAGGAAAAACTGTTTTTT.

The chain links TRBV7-9 to TRBJ1-3; no reliable D call. The CDR3 is made up of 16 amino acids. Germline loops: CDR1 SEHNR, CDR2 FQNEAQ (reference sequence). V was pared by 1 base and J by 4 bases, with 14 bases between. CDR3 region: CASSLVQEVGGNTIYF. In DNA, the CDR3 is TGTGCCAGCAGCTTAGTCCAGGAGGTGGGGGGAAACACCATATATTTT.

The chain has TRBV5-6 and TRBJ1-4; 7 bases are shared with TRBD1. Germline V CDR1 and CDR2: SGHDT, YYEEEE. Unmatched junction bases numbered 12, after V lost 4 bases and J lost 6 bases. CDR3 length: 16 residues. The CDR3 nucleotides are TGTGCCAGCAGCGCTACCCGAGGACAGGCGGATGAAAAACTGTTTTTT. Its protein is CASSATRGQADEKLFF.

V and J are TRBV5-4 and TRBJ2-5, with 9 bases that match TRBD2. Germline V CDR1 and CDR2: SGHNT, YYREEE (reference sequence). This CDR3 region has 16 residues. V gave up 0 bases and J gave up 0 bases; unmatched junction bases: 3. The CDR3 sequence: CASSLGIAGDQETQYF. CDR3 nucleotides: TGTGCCAGCAGCTTGGGGATAGCGGGGGACCAAGAGACCCAGTACTTC. Full variable domain (rest looked up from reference TRBV5-4 and TRBJ2-5): ETGVTQSPTHLIKTRGQQVTLRCSSQSGHNTVSWYQQALGQGPQFIFQYYREEENGRGNFPPRFSGLQFPNYSSELNVNALELDDSALYLCASSLGIAGDQETQYFGPGTRLLVL.

The V call is TRBV30, the J call TRBJ1-3; D is unclear. This CDR3 has 15 amino acids. Germline lookup yields CDR1 GTSNPN and CDR2 SVGIG (reference sequence). V lost 0 bases, J lost 0 bases, and 9 bases lay in between. The CDR3 DNA reads TGTGCCTGGAGTGTTAATGGGAGCTCTGGAAACACCATATATTTT. As protein: CAWSVNGSSGNTIYF.

In nucleotides, the CDR3 is TGTGCCAGCGCCCCCGGACAGGTGGATGGCTACACCTTC. Amino acid sequence: CASAPGQVDGYTF. This rearrangement joins TRBV6-5 to TRBJ1-2, with 7 bases fitting TRBD1. Germline V gene lookup returns CDR1 MNHEY and CDR2 SVGAGI. The CDR3 is made up of 13 amino acids. With 8 bases clipped from V and 6 bases from J, the junction kept 9 bases outside the gene matches.

The genes are TRBV3-1 (or the pseudogene TRBV3-2) and TRBJ1-5; D is unresolved. Germline V lookup: CDR1 LGHDT, CDR2 YNNKEL (reference sequence). The V end lost 0 bases, the J end lost 7 bases, and 7 bases lay between the germline ends. The CDR3 totals 13 residues. The CDR3 bases are TGTGCCAGCAGCCAAGATCCTAGCCAGCCCCAGCATTTT. Translating gives CASSQDPSQPQHF.

This clone was detected only once. J is TRBJ1-6 and V is TRBV9, with D uncertain. CDR3 length equals 17 residues. V lost 0 bases to trimming and J lost 4 bases, with 14 bases between them. The germline V gene encodes CDR1 SGDLS and CDR2 YYNGEE. CDR3 protein: CASSVAGGPGYNSPLHF. The CDR3 nucleotides read TGTGCCAGCAGCGTAGCTGGAGGCCCCGGTTATAATTCACCCCTCCACTTT.

J is TRBJ2-2 and V is TRBV2, with TRBD1 matching 8 bases. Germline assignment: CDR1 SNHLY and CDR2 FYNNEI. The CDR3 covers 15 residues. Unmatched junction bases numbered 4, after V lost 6 bases and J lost 1 base. The DNA for the CDR3 is TGTGCCAGCAGGACAGGGGTAGGGAACACCGGGGAGCTGTTTTTT. This gives the protein CASRTGVGNTGELFF. The whole variable domain, filled in from reference TRBV2 and TRBJ2-2, reads EPEVTQTPSHQVTQMGQEVILRCVPISNHLYFYWYRQILGQKVEFLVSFYNNEISEKSEIFDDQFSVERPDGSNFTLKIRSTKLEDSAMYFCASRTGVGNTGELFFGEGSRLTVL.

This clone was counted a few times. This chain links TRBV6-4 with TRBJ1-5, with 8 nucleotides matching TRBD1. Germline loops: CDR1 MRHNA, CDR2 SNTAGT. The CDR3 is 22 amino acids. With 0 bases clipped from V and 0 bases from J, the junction kept 19 bases outside the gene matches. CDR3 sequence reads: CASSDSQRHLDRAPYSNQPQHF. The CDR3 DNA sequence: TGTGCCAGCAGTGACTCCCAGCGCCACCTGGACAGGGCCCCCTATAGCAATCAGCCCCAGCATTTT.

The chain joins TRBV7-2 to TRBJ2-1; 9 nucleotides match TRBD2. V shed 4 bases and J 5 bases; nucleotides not matched to a gene: 3. The CDR3 is made up of 14 amino acids. In germline, CDR1 is SGHTA, CDR2 FQGNSA. CDR3 bases: TGTGCCAGCAGCTCAGGGACTAGCAACAATGAGCAGTTCTTC. As protein: CASSSGTSNNEQFF.

CDR3 sequence reads: CASSLGAEIGEKLFF. As DNA, the CDR3 is TGTGCCAGCAGCTTGGGGGCCGAAATTGGAGAAAAACTGTTTTTT. The chain uses TRBV7-9 and TRBJ1-4; tentatively, D is TRBD1 (6 bases). The CDR3 is 15 amino acids. Germline CDR1 is SEHNR and CDR2 is FQNEAQ (reference sequence). Between the trimmed V and J ends, which lost 3 bases and 8 bases, there was a span of 16 bases.

The V gene is TRBV5-1, the J gene TRBJ2-7; D may be TRBD2 (5 bases). The CDR3 has 13 residues. V was trimmed by 4 bases and J by 1 base, leaving 9 bases between them. In germline, CDR1 is SGHRS, CDR2 YFSETQ. This CDR3 is CASSRRESYEQYF. CDR3 nucleotide sequence: TGCGCCAGCAGCAGACGGGAATCCTACGAGCAGTACTTC.

The chain combines TRBV7-9 with TRBJ1-2; 9 nucleotides match TRBD1. Germline trimming cut 3 bases from V and 6 bases from J; bases unmatched to any gene: 5. CDR1 is SEHNR and CDR2 is FQNEAQ in the germline V gene (reference sequence). The CDR3 covers 14 residues. The CDR3 loop reads CASSFDRGKDGYTF. In DNA form, the CDR3 reads TGTGCCAGCAGCTTTGACAGGGGGAAAGATGGCTACACCTTC.

A remark on this clone: Additional DNA sequences in this sample encode the identical CDR3. Written as DNA, the CDR3 is TGTGCCAGCAGTTACACACAGGGGAGCTATGGCTACACCTTC. Translated: CASSYTQGSYGYTF. The rearrangement joins TRBV6-5 to TRBJ1-2, with 7 bases matching TRBD1. This CDR3 contains 14 residues. From germline, CDR1 is MNHEY and CDR2 SVGAGI. V lost 2 bases, J lost 4 bases, and 4 bases stayed unmatched.

On this clone itself: Other DNA sequences in this specimen translate into the identical CDR3. The chain joins TRBV14 to TRBJ2-3; TRBD1 agrees at 8 bases. This CDR3 comprises 14 residues. The V and J ends lost 4 bases and 0 bases, in that order; junction bases with no gene match: 0. Germline V CDR1 and CDR2: SGHDN, FVKESK. The chain's CDR3 is CASSRTGSTDTQYF. The CDR3 region has the DNA TGTGCCAGCAGCCGGACAGGGAGCACAGATACGCAGTATTTT.

This clone showed up just once. The chain uses TRBV7-7 and TRBJ2-5; 10 bases agree with TRBD1. Trimming at V came to 1 base and at J to 3 bases, leaving 5 bases not matched to a gene. This CDR3 contains 16 residues. Germline-derived CDR1 and CDR2 are SSHAT and FNYEAQ (reference sequence). The CDR3 loop is CASSLGDRGLKETQYF. CDR3 sequence (DNA): TGTGCCAGCAGCTTAGGAGACAGGGGGCTGAAAGAGACCCAGTACTTC.

This sequence joins TRBV2 and TRBJ2-7; 8 bases match TRBD2. CDR1 and CDR2 from the germline V gene are SNHLY and FYNNEI. The CDR3 loop spans 15 amino acids. V shed 3 bases and J 3 bases; nucleotides not matched to a gene: 7. The CDR3 DNA is TGTGCCAGCAGTGATTGGGGTCTAGCGGGCTACGAGCAGTACTTC. Amino acids: CASSDWGLAGYEQYF.

The rearrangement joins TRBV18 to TRBJ2-7, with D perhaps TRBD2 (7 bases). In germline, CDR1 is KGHSH, CDR2 LQKENI. The length of the CDR3 is 13 residues. Trimming shortened V by 2 bases and J by 7 bases, and 12 bases separated the two germline ends. Written as DNA, the CDR3 is TGTGCCAGCTCACCAGGGGGGGCGAGGGAGCAGTACGTC. It is translated as CASSPGGAREQYV.